This T cell receptor beta chain was recovered during a study of blood T cell repertoires in COVID-19. Using immunoSEQ multiplex PCR, the repertoire was profiled, and TCRdb retains in-frame clones only, with some absent. The sample yields 300,000 to 400,000 clones, 80% to 90% seen once. V shed 11 bases and J shed 0 bases, with 23 bases lying between them. Germline V lookup: CDR1 MDHEN, CDR2 SYDVKM. The CDR3 is made up of 17 amino acids. The chain employs TRBV28 and TRBJ2-4; tentative D call: TRBD2 (5 bases). The TCR sequence derives from a man aged 18-30 years who had recovered from COVID-19. Sequenced input: PBMCs or T cells enriched from blood (not recorded which). The CDR3 DNA reads TGTGCCGGGAGAAGTGATGAGGCCAGCCTAGCCAAAAACATTCAGTACTTC. Protein sequence: CAGRSDEASLAKNIQYF.